This TCR beta chain was sequenced in a study of cytomegalovirus exposure and HLA in healthy donors. PCR used 60 Vbeta primers and 13 Jbeta primers. Using immunoSEQ multiplex PCR, the repertoire was profiled, and TCRdb retains in-frame clones only, with some absent. Of about 160,000 clones detected, around three quarters appear once; the ten largest clones hold approximately 13%. Germline V gene lookup returns CDR1 MDHEN and CDR2 SYDVKM. Trimming pared 2 bases from V and 8 bases from J, leaving 18 bases between. There are 16 residues in the CDR3. Source material: PBMCs. V usage is TRBV28 and J usage is TRBJ1-4; D might be TRBD1 (6 bases). The TCR comes from a man aged 40-55 years in good health and CMV-seropositive. In DNA, the CDR3 is TGTGCCAGCAGTTTAAGGCCGGGATGGGGGGGCGAAAAACTGTTTTTT. Translating gives CASSLRPGWGGEKLFF.